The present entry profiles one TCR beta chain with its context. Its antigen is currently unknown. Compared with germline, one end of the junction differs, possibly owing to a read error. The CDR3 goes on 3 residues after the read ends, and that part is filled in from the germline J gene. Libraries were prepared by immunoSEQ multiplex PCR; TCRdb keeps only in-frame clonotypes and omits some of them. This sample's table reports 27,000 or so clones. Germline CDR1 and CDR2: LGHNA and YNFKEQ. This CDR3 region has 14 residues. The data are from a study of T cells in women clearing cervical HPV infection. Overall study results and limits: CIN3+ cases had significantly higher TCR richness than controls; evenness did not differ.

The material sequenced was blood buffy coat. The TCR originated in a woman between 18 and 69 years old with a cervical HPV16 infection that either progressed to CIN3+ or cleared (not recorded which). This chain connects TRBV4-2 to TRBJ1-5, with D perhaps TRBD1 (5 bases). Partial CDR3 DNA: TGCGCCAGCAGCCATAAGCTGGGGGGTTGGCCC. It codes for CASSHKLGGWP. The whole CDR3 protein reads CASSHKLGGWPQHF.